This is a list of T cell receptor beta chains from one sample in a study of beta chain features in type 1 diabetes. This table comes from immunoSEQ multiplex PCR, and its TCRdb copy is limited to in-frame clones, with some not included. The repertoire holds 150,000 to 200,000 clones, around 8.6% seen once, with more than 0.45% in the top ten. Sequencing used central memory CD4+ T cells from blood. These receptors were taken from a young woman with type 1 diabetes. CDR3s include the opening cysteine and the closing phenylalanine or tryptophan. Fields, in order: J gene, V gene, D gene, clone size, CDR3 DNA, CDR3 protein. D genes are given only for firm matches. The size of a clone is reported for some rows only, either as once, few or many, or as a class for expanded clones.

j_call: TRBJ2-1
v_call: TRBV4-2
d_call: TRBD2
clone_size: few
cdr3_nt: TGTGCCAGCAGCCAAGATCGGGAGGGGGCCTACAATGAGCAGTTCTTC
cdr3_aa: CASSQDREGAYNEQFF

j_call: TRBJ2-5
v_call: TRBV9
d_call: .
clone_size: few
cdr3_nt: TGTGCCAGCAGCAGAGCCCAGCGGGAGACCCAGTACTTC
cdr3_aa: CASSRAQRETQYF

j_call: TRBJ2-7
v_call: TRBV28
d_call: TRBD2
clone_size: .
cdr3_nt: TGTGCCGGCGGGGCCAGCGGGAGTCTCGAGCAGTACTTC
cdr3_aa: CAGGASGSLEQYF

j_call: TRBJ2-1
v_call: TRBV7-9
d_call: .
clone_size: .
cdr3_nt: TGTGCCAGCAGCCTAAGCGGGACAACCAATGAGCAGTTCTTC
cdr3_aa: CASSLSGTTNEQFF

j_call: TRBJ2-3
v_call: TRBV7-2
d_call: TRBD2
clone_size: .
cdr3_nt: TGTGCCAGCAGCTGGAGAGGCGGGGGGGCAGCAGATACGCAGTATTTT
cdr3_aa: CASSWRGGGAADTQYF

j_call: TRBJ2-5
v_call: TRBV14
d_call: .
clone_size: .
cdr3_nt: TGTGCCAGCAGCCGGGCTTGGGAGACCCAGTACTTC
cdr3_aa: CASSRAWETQYF

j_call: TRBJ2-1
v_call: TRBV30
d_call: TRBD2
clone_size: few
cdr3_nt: TGTGCCTGGAGTACGGCTAGCGGGAGGGGGGGGGAGCAGTTCTTC
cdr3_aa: CAWSTASGRGGEQFF

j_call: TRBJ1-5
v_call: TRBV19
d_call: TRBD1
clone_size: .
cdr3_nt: TGTGCCAGTAGTATAGGATACCGGGACAGGGGTAATCAGCCCCAGCATTTT
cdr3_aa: CASSIGYRDRGNQPQHF

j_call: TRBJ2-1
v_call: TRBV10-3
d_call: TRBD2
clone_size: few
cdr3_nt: TGTGCCATCAGTGGGATCGGGGCTAGCGGGGGCAATGAGCAGTTCTTC
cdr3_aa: CAISGIGASGGNEQFF

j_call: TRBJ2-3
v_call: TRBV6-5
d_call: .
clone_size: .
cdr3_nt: TGTGCCAGCAGTTTAGTCGGGGGAGATACGCAGTATTTT
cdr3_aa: CASSLVGGDTQYF

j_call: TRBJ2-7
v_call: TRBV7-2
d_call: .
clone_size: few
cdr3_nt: TGTGCCAGCAGCTTAGACCTCTCCGGGGTAGAGCAGTACTTC
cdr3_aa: CASSLDLSGVEQYF

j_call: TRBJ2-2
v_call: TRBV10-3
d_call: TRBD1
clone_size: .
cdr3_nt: TGTGCCATCACCGGACAGGGCGGCACCGGGGAGCTGTTTTTT
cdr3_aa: CAITGQGGTGELFF

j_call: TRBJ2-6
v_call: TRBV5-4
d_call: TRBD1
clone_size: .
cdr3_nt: TGTGCCAGCAGCTGGGGGGGACAGGGTACTGGGGCCAACGTCCTGACTTTC
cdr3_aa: CASSWGGQGTGANVLTF

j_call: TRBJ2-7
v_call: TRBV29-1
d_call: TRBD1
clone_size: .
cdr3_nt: TGCAGCGTGGAGCGGGACAGGGAACACGAGCAGTACTTC
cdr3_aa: CSVERDREHEQYF

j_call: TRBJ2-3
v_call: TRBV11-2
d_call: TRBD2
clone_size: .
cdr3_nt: TGTGCCAGCAGCTTTTTTAGCGGGACAGATACGCAGTATTTT
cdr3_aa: CASSFFSGTDTQYF

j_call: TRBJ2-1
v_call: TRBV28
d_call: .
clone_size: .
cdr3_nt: TGTGCCAGCAGTTTATCCGGTGGACGACCGACCCGGAGGAATGGTGAGCAGTTCTTC
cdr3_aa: CASSLSGGRPTRRNGEQFF

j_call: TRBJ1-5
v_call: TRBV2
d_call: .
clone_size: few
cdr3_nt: TGTGCCAGCAGTGGTCGTGGAGGGGACCCTTATCAGCCCCAGCATTTT
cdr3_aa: CASSGRGGDPYQPQHF

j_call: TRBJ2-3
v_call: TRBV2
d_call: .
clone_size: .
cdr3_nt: TGTGCCAGCAGGCAACAGGGTGGGAGCACAGATACGCAGTATTTT
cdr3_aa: CASRQQGGSTDTQYF

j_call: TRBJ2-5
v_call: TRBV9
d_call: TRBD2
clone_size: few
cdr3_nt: TGTGCCAGCAGCGCCGGACTAGCGGGGGGGAGGGAGACCCAGTACTTC
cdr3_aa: CASSAGLAGGRETQYF

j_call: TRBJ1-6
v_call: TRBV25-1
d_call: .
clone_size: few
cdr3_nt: TGTGCCTCCCAACCGGGACTGGTCGATTCACCCCTCCACTTT
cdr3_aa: CASQPGLVDSPLHF

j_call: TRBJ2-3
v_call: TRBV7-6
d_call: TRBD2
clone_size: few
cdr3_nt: TGTGCCAGCAGCTTGGGAGGGACTTCAGATACGCAGTATTTT
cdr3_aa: CASSLGGTSDTQYF

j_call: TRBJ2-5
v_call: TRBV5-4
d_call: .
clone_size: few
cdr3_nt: TGTGCCAGCAGCCTCCCTGGCGGGTCGGGGGAGACCCAGTACTTC
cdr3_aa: CASSLPGGSGETQYF

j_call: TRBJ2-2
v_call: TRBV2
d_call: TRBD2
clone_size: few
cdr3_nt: TGTGCCAGCAGCCTTAGCGGGTCGAACACCGGGGAGCTGTTTTTT
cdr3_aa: CASSLSGSNTGELFF

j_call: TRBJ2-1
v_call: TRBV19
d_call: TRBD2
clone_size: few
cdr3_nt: TGTGCCAGTAGGTCCTCTAGCGGGAATGAGCAGTTCTTC
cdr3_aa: CASRSSSGNEQFF

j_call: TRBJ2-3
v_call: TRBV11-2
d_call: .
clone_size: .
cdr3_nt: TGTGCCAGCAGCCAACGCTTGGCAGTGCATTTT
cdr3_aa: CASSQRLAVHF

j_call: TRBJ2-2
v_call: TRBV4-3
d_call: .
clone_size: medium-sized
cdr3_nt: TGCGCCAGCAGCCAAGCGGGATCCGGGGAGCTGTTTTTT
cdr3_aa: CASSQAGSGELFF

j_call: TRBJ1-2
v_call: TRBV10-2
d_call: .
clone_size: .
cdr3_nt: TGCGCCAGCAGTGATGGACAGCCCTATGGCTACACCTTC
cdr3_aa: CASSDGQPYGYTF

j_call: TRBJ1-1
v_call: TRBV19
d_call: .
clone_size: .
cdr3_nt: TGTGCCAGTACCCCGAGGGGCAGGGGCCCTCAGAACACTGAAGCTTTCTTT
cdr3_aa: CASTPRGRGPQNTEAFF

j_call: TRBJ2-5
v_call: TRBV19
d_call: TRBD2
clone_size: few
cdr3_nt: TGTGCCAGTAGTATAGGGGGACTAGCTCAGACCCAGTACTTC
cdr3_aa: CASSIGGLAQTQYF

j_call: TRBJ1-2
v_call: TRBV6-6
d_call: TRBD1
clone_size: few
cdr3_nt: TGTGCCAGCAGTTACCCCGACAGGGGCGGATATGGCTACACCTTC
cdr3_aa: CASSYPDRGGYGYTF